A selection of T cell receptor beta chains follows, all from one sample in a study of beta chain features in type 1 diabetes. Assay: immunoSEQ multiplex PCR; the TCRdb copy retains only in-frame clones and omits some. Of about 150,000 clones detected, around 9.3% appear once; the ten largest clones hold about 1.3%. What was sequenced was naive CD4+ T cells from blood. Every receptor here comes from a man younger than 30 in good health. Both conserved end residues are part of each CDR3. A D gene is named only where the DNA matches it firmly. For some rows the clone size is stated as once, few or many, or as a class when expanded; others skip it.

d_call: TRBD1
clone_size: NA
v_call: TRBV2
j_call: TRBJ2-7
cdr3_nt: TGTGCCAGCACGAGACAGGGTAGCCCCTACGAGCAGTACTTC
cdr3_aa: CASTRQGSPYEQYF

d_call: NA
clone_size: NA
v_call: TRBV15
j_call: TRBJ1-5
cdr3_nt: TGTGCCACCAGCAGCCAAGCCGGGACAAACAATCAGCCCCAGCATTTT
cdr3_aa: CATSSQAGTNNQPQHF

d_call: TRBD2
clone_size: NA
v_call: TRBV28
j_call: TRBJ2-7
cdr3_nt: TGTGCCAGCAGTGAACGGACTAGCGATTCCTACGAGCAGTACTTC
cdr3_aa: CASSERTSDSYEQYF

d_call: NA
clone_size: NA
v_call: TRBV7-8
j_call: TRBJ1-4
cdr3_nt: TGTGCCAGCAGCTTGCAGTACAATGAAAAACTGTTTTTT
cdr3_aa: CASSLQYNEKLFF

d_call: NA
clone_size: NA
v_call: TRBV9
j_call: TRBJ2-7
cdr3_nt: TGTGCCAGCAGCCCCTACGTAGCTTACGAGCAGTACTTC
cdr3_aa: CASSPYVAYEQYF

d_call: NA
clone_size: few
v_call: TRBV7-7
j_call: TRBJ2-5
cdr3_nt: TGTGCCAGCAGCGCGGACAGTTATCAAGAGACCCAGTACTTC
cdr3_aa: CASSADSYQETQYF

d_call: NA
clone_size: once
v_call: TRBV25-1
j_call: TRBJ1-2
cdr3_nt: TGTGCCAGCAGTGTTACAGGGTCGTTGGGCAACTATGGCTACACCTTC
cdr3_aa: CASSVTGSLGNYGYTF

d_call: TRBD1
clone_size: NA
v_call: TRBV5-1
j_call: TRBJ2-7
cdr3_nt: TGCGCCAGCAGCACGGACAGGGGGGCGTTCCGCGAGCAGTACTTC
cdr3_aa: CASSTDRGAFREQYF

d_call: TRBD2
clone_size: NA
v_call: TRBV9
j_call: TRBJ2-4
cdr3_nt: TGTGCCAGCAGCGTAGGGAGCGGGGGGGTGACCAAAAACATTCAGTACTTC
cdr3_aa: CASSVGSGGVTKNIQYF

d_call: NA
clone_size: few
v_call: TRBV30
j_call: TRBJ1-2
cdr3_nt: TGTGCCTGGAGTGGTCCCCATTCGGGGGATGATGTGCACACCTTC
cdr3_aa: CAWSGPHSGDDVHTF

d_call: NA
clone_size: few
v_call: TRBV9
j_call: TRBJ2-2
cdr3_nt: TGTGCCAGCAGCGTTGAACAGGGCGTTACCGGGGAGCTGTTTTTT
cdr3_aa: CASSVEQGVTGELFF

d_call: TRBD1
clone_size: NA
v_call: TRBV19
j_call: TRBJ1-2
cdr3_nt: TGTGCCAGTAGTCCGAGGACAGGGGCCAACTATGGCTACACCTTC
cdr3_aa: CASSPRTGANYGYTF

d_call: NA
clone_size: NA
v_call: TRBV19
j_call: TRBJ2-6
cdr3_nt: TGTGCCAGTAGTATAGCCCGGACAGCCTCTGGGGCCAACGTCCTGACTTTC
cdr3_aa: CASSIARTASGANVLTF

d_call: TRBD2
clone_size: NA
v_call: TRBV5-1
j_call: TRBJ2-2
cdr3_nt: TGCGCCAGCAGCCCGAAAACCTCGACAGGGGTGGATAGCGGGGGGTCGTTAAGGACCGGGGAGCTGTTTTTT
cdr3_aa: CASSPKTSTGVDSGGSLRTGELFF

d_call: TRBD1
clone_size: few
v_call: TRBV28
j_call: TRBJ1-3
cdr3_nt: TGTGCCAGCAGCCTGGGGGGACAGGGAAGGGACACCATATATTTT
cdr3_aa: CASSLGGQGRDTIYF

d_call: NA
clone_size: NA
v_call: TRBV19
j_call: TRBJ1-6
cdr3_nt: TGTGCCAGTAGTATCGGTCAGACACCGGCGCCACCCCTCCACTTT
cdr3_aa: CASSIGQTPAPPLHF

d_call: TRBD1
clone_size: NA
v_call: TRBV6-5
j_call: TRBJ2-5
cdr3_nt: TGTGCCAGCAGTCGACAGGGAAAACAAGAGACCCAGTACTTC
cdr3_aa: CASSRQGKQETQYF

d_call: NA
clone_size: NA
v_call: TRBV4-2
j_call: TRBJ1-3
cdr3_nt: TGTGCCAGCAGCCAAGCTCGCTCTGGAAACACCATATATTTT
cdr3_aa: CASSQARSGNTIYF

d_call: NA
clone_size: few
v_call: TRBV18
j_call: TRBJ2-6
cdr3_nt: TGTGCCAGCTCCCGACAGGATTTGAGCTCTGGGGCCAACGTCCTGACTTTC
cdr3_aa: CASSRQDLSSGANVLTF

d_call: TRBD1
clone_size: NA
v_call: TRBV7-9
j_call: TRBJ2-3
cdr3_nt: TGTGCCAGCAGCTTATGGGACAGGGGGCGGGATACGCAGTATTTT
cdr3_aa: CASSLWDRGRDTQYF

d_call: TRBD1
clone_size: few
v_call: TRBV7-2
j_call: TRBJ2-5
cdr3_nt: TGTGCCAGCAGTTTATCAGGGGGAACCAGGGAGACCCAGTACTTC
cdr3_aa: CASSLSGGTRETQYF

d_call: NA
clone_size: many
v_call: TRBV4-3
j_call: TRBJ2-3
cdr3_nt: TGCGCCAGCAGCCAAGAAGGAGGGTCGGATACGCAGTATTTT
cdr3_aa: CASSQEGGSDTQYF